Shown below are 28 T cell receptor beta chains from a single sample sequenced in a study of beta chain features in type 1 diabetes. What was sequenced were expressed TCRB transcripts, since all of the isolated RNA had been reverse transcribed. Profiled with immunoSEQ multiplex PCR; TCRdb holds only in-frame clones, not every one. In the table there are over 150,000 clones, 10% of which are singletons. Antigens of these TCRs are unknown. Study-level findings and limits: In every one of the four CD4+ subsets, TCRB CDR3s were moderately but significantly shorter in Type 1 diabetes patients.

Material for sequencing was central memory CD4+ T cells from blood. All receptors derive from a man aged 25 to 45 with type 1 diabetes.

In its sample, this clone was seen a few times. The V call is TRBV29-1, the J call TRBJ2-5, with D maybe TRBD2 (5 bases). Per the germline V gene, CDR1 is SQVTM and CDR2 is ANQGSEA. The CDR3 loop spans 12 amino acids. Trimming pared 4 bases from V and 3 bases from J, leaving 9 bases between. The CDR3 spells CSVGGEKETQYF. CDR3 bases: TGCAGCGTTGGGGGAGAGAAAGAGACCCAGTACTTC.

The chain employs TRBV28 and TRBJ1-4; tentatively, D is TRBD1 (5 bases). Germline V lookup: CDR1 MDHEN, CDR2 SYDVKM. CDR3 length equals 13 residues. Trimming cost V 8 bases and J 7 bases, with 14 bases left between them. The DNA for the CDR3 is TGTGCCAGCGTACCCCCCCAGGGTGAAAAACTGTTTTTT. This codes for CASVPPQGEKLFF.

Written as DNA, the CDR3 is TGTGCCAGTAGTCCAGTCCCGGGACAGGGGGCAGAGACCCAGTACTTC. This codes for CASSPVPGQGAETQYF. This chain joins TRBV19 and TRBJ2-5; 12 bases match TRBD1. The germline gives CDR1 LNHDA, CDR2 SQIVND (reference sequence). V trimming: 5 bases; J trimming: 4 bases; junction bases outside the gene matches: 8. This CDR3 contains 16 residues.

The V call is TRBV5-6, the J call TRBJ1-1, with TRBD1 as a possible D gene (6 bases). V dropped 2 bases and J dropped 5 bases, with 22 bases sitting between them. This CDR3 has 17 amino acids. Looked up from germline, CDR1 is SGHDT and CDR2 is YYEEEE. The CDR3 here is CASSLGAGTHLGTEAFF. In DNA form, the CDR3 reads TGTGCCAGCAGCTTAGGGGCAGGGACACACCTGGGGACTGAAGCTTTCTTT.

In this sample, this clone turned up a few times. The chain has TRBV19 and TRBJ2-3; D may be TRBD2 (6 bases). The V end was cut by 8 bases, the J end by 3 bases, with 12 bases between. Looked up from germline, CDR1 is LNHDA and CDR2 is SQIVND (reference sequence). There are 13 residues in the CDR3. CDR3 amino acids: CASALGRTDTQYF. In DNA form, the CDR3 reads TGTGCCAGTGCCCTGGGGAGGACAGATACGCAGTATTTT.

This clone occurred a few times. This chain joins TRBV28 and TRBJ1-1, with 9 bases aligning to TRBD1. Germline-derived CDR1 and CDR2 are MDHEN and SYDVKM. The CDR3 runs to 15 residues. The V and J ends lost 4 bases and 1 base, in that order; junction bases with no gene match: 4. In DNA form, the CDR3 reads TGTGCCAGCAGTTGGAGGACAGGGGAGAACACTGAAGCTTTCTTT. Its translation is CASSWRTGENTEAFF.

The chain employs TRBV19 and TRBJ2-7; 10 bases line up with TRBD2. The J segment lost 2 bases and the V segment lost 4 bases, leaving 5 bases of the junction unmatched. CDR1 is LNHDA, CDR2 SQIVND, per germline (reference sequence). This CDR3 comprises 15 residues. CDR3 amino acids: CASSRTSGYTYEQYF. Written as DNA, the CDR3 is TGTGCCAGTAGTAGGACTAGCGGTTATACCTACGAGCAGTACTTC.

This clone was recorded a few times. This chain joins TRBV30 and TRBJ1-2; perhaps TRBD1 as D (6 bases). Germline values: CDR1 GTSNPN, CDR2 SVGIG (reference sequence). Trimming cost V 2 bases and J 4 bases, with 17 bases left between them. This CDR3 is built from 15 residues. In DNA form, the CDR3 reads TGTGCCTGGAGTATGACGGGACAAACTAGCTATGGCTACACCTTC. It translates to CAWSMTGQTSYGYTF.

A few counts support this clone. Other DNA sequences from this sample encode an identical CDR3 as well. This chain joins TRBV28 and TRBJ2-6; D gene unclear. CDR1 is MDHEN, CDR2 SYDVKM, per germline. Deletions cut 3 bases from V and 0 bases from J, with 6 bases between. The CDR3 loop spans 15 amino acids. The CDR3, as DNA: TGTGCCAGCAGTTTCTCGGTCTCTGGGGCCAACGTCCTGACTTTC. Translating gives CASSFSVSGANVLTF.

J is TRBJ2-2 and V is TRBV5-1; D possibly corresponds to TRBD2 (5 bases). The ends were cut back, 1 base at V and 6 bases at J, with 10 bases in the middle. CDR3 size: 14 residues. Germline lookup yields CDR1 SGHRS and CDR2 YFSETQ. In DNA, the CDR3 is TGCGCCAGCAGCTTGCAACCGGAGGCCGGGGAGCTGTTTTTT. This translates into CASSLQPEAGELFF.

Here the CDR3 DNA reads TGTGCCAGCAGCGGAGAGAGACAGTTTTCTGAGCAGTTCTTC. Encoded protein: CASSGERQFSEQFF. V usage is TRBV9 and J usage is TRBJ2-1; TRBD1 might be the D (5 bases). The CDR3 runs 14 residues. The V end was cut by 3 bases, the J end by 9 bases, with 16 bases between. Germline V gives CDR1 SGDLS, CDR2 YYNGEE.

The V call is TRBV29-1, the J call TRBJ2-7; 11 positions match TRBD2. The ends lost 0 bases at V and 9 bases at J; junction bases unmatched: 7. Per germline, CDR1 SQVTM and CDR2 ANQGSEA. The CDR3 loop spans 14 amino acids. For the CDR3, the DNA is TGCAGCGTTGAAGACCTAGCGGGAGGTTTCGGGCAGTACTTC. Protein: CSVEDLAGGFGQYF.

The chain joins TRBV6-1 to TRBJ1-5; D is possibly TRBD1 (6 bases). This CDR3 comprises 13 residues. The germline V gene has CDR1 MNHNS and CDR2 SASEGT. Trimming took 5 bases from V and 6 from J, leaving 11 bases between them. The CDR3: CASSRQEGQPQHF. In nucleotides, the CDR3 is TGTGCCAGCAGTCGACAGGAAGGTCAGCCCCAGCATTTT.

The sample holds a few counts of this clone. V and J are TRBV11-2 and TRBJ2-5; D might be TRBD2 (6 bases). Germline V gene sequence: CDR1 SGHAT, CDR2 FQNNGV. Trimming stripped 3 bases from V and 2 bases from J, with 13 bases between. CDR3 size: 15 residues. CDR3 residues: CASSFLTGVQETQYF. The CDR3 nucleotides read TGTGCCAGCAGCTTTTTAACGGGAGTGCAAGAGACCCAGTACTTC.

The chain uses TRBV28 and TRBJ2-1, with 7 bases aligning to TRBD1. Germline V gives CDR1 MDHEN, CDR2 SYDVKM. Trimming cost V 6 bases and J 1 base; bases outside gene matches: 6. This CDR3 spans 15 amino acids. DNA for the CDR3: TGTGCCAGCAGCTTAGGGGACAGTTCCTACAATGAGCAGTTCTTC. Its protein is CASSLGDSSYNEQFF.

V gene TRBV11-2 combines with J gene TRBJ2-7; a possible D gene is TRBD1 (6 bases). Germline assignment: CDR1 SGHAT and CDR2 FQNNGV. The ends were cut back, 5 bases at V and 4 bases at J, with 12 bases in the middle. The CDR3 covers 13 residues. The CDR3 coding sequence is TGTGCCAGCAGCCGGACAGACCGGTACGAGCAGTACTTC. Protein: CASSRTDRYEQYF.

V gene TRBV4-1 combines with J gene TRBJ1-2; no reliable D call. The CDR3 length is 12 residues. The germline V and J ends were trimmed by 1 base and 5 bases, with 5 bases remaining between them. Looked up from germline, CDR1 is MGHRA and CDR2 is YSYEKL. The CDR3 DNA reads as TGCGCCAGCAGCCAAGGCGTGTATGGCTACACCTTC. This gives the protein CASSQGVYGYTF.

There are a few counts of this clone. This sequence joins TRBV28 and TRBJ2-6; 10 bases map to TRBD1. Germline assignment: CDR1 MDHEN and CDR2 SYDVKM. After removal of 4 bases from V and 1 base from J, the junction contained 4 bases not matched to a gene. The CDR3 contains 17 residues. CDR3 sequence: CASSSDRGKSGANVLTF. The DNA for the CDR3 is TGTGCCAGCAGTTCGGACAGGGGGAAATCTGGGGCCAACGTCCTGACTTTC. The whole variable domain, remainder taken from reference TRBV28 and TRBJ2-6, is DVKVTQSSRYLVKRTGEKVFLECVQDMDHENMFWYRQDPGLGLRLIYFSYDVKMKEKGDIPEGYSVSREKKERFSLILESASTNQTSMYLCASSSDRGKSGANVLTFGAGSRLTVL.

This chain connects TRBV27 to TRBJ1-2; 7 positions agree with TRBD1. Trimming cost V 0 bases and J 6 bases; bases outside gene matches: 7. The CDR3 runs 15 residues. Germline V lookup: CDR1 MNHEY, CDR2 SMNVEV (reference sequence). The CDR3 DNA follows: TGTGCCAGCAGTTTATCGACGACAGGGTTCCATGGCTACACCTTC. Translated, it gives CASSLSTTGFHGYTF.

This chain links TRBV18 with TRBJ2-2; D gene uncertain. Germline CDR1 KGHSH, CDR2 LQKENI. V lost 2 bases, J lost 3 bases, and 7 bases lay in between. This CDR3 region has 14 residues. CDR3 bases: TGTGCCAGCTCACCAATCTCGGACACCGGGGAGCTGTTTTTT. It specifies CASSPISDTGELFF.

The chain combines TRBV19 with TRBJ1-1; D may be TRBD1 (5 bases). The V end was cut by 7 bases, the J end by 4 bases, with 19 bases between. Germline V lookup: CDR1 LNHDA, CDR2 SQIVND (reference sequence). CDR3 length: 15 residues. For the CDR3, the DNA is TGTGCCAGTACCCCCAGGGCGCTGGTTAGCACTGAAGCTTTCTTT. This codes for CASTPRALVSTEAFF.

This clone has only a few counts. The chain joins TRBV7-3 to TRBJ2-1; TRBD2 is a possible D gene (6 bases). The CDR3 sequence is 13 residues long. The germline V gene has CDR1 SGHTA and CDR2 FQGTGA. V was clipped by 4 bases and J by 6 bases, with 10 bases between them. The CDR3 loop is CASSSGTLNEQFF. In DNA, the CDR3 is TGTGCCAGCAGCTCCGGGACTCTCAATGAGCAGTTCTTC.

The chain employs TRBV2 and TRBJ1-3; D call uncertain. Trimming removed 3 bases at V and 11 bases at J, with 11 bases between. The CDR3 length is 12 residues. Germline V gene data show CDR1 as SNHLY and CDR2 as FYNNEI. Written as DNA, the CDR3 is TGTGCCAGCAGTGAGAATCCGGTGCCCATATATTTT. Encoded protein: CASSENPVPIYF.

V is TRBV2 and J is TRBJ2-3, with 7 nucleotides matching TRBD2. Trimming cost V 3 bases and J 3 bases; bases outside gene matches: 6. The V gene's germline CDR1 is SNHLY and CDR2 FYNNEI. The CDR3 extends over 15 amino acids. CDR3 amino acids: CASSDQQGGTDTQYF. CDR3 nucleotides: TGTGCCAGCAGTGATCAGCAGGGAGGGACAGATACGCAGTATTTT.

Only a few counts were recorded for this clone. This rearrangement joins TRBV28 to TRBJ2-1; TRBD1 matches at 8 bases. The CDR3 has 16 residues. The germline CDR1 and CDR2 sequences are MDHEN and SYDVKM. V shed 3 bases, J shed 2 bases, and the junction held 6 bases outside the gene matches. CDR3 protein: CASSLIGQGTYNEQFF. The CDR3 DNA sequence: TGTGCCAGCAGTTTGATCGGACAGGGAACCTACAATGAGCAGTTCTTC.

The chain is built from TRBV11-2 and TRBJ2-2; D call uncertain. The CDR3 spans 14 residues. The germline V gene encodes CDR1 SGHAT and CDR2 FQNNGV. V was trimmed by 4 bases and J by 5 bases, leaving 11 bases between them. CDR3 coding DNA: TGTGCCAGCAGCTCGATGACTGGAACCGGGGAGCTGTTTTTT. Translated, it gives CASSSMTGTGELFF. The whole variable domain, filled in from reference TRBV11-2 and TRBJ2-2, reads EAGVAQSPRYKIIEKRQSVAFWCNPISGHATLYWYQQILGQGPKLLIQFQNNGVVDDSQLPKDRFSAERLKGVDSTLKIQPAKLEDSAVYLCASSSMTGTGELFFGEGSRLTVL.

This clone was found a few times. Here the CDR3 DNA reads TGCGCCAGCAGTCAATCACCAACTGGGACAGAGAATGAAAAACTGTTTTTT. Residues: CASSQSPTGTENEKLFF. The rearrangement links TRBV23-1 to TRBJ1-4; 7 bases are a match to TRBD1. TRBV23-1 is labeled an ORF, and its function is uncertain. The CDR3 is made up of 17 amino acids. V trimming: 0 bases; J trimming: 5 bases; junction bases outside the gene matches: 9.

A note on this clone: The same CDR3 is also encoded by other DNA sequences in this sample. This chain joins TRBV4-2 and TRBJ1-1; D might be TRBD1 (5 bases). The CDR3 has 14 amino acids. V lost 0 bases and J lost 3, with 8 bases in between. From germline, CDR1 is LGHNA and CDR2 YNFKEQ. This CDR3 is CASSQDRADTEAFF. DNA of the CDR3: TGTGCCAGCAGCCAAGACAGGGCGGACACTGAAGCTTTCTTT.